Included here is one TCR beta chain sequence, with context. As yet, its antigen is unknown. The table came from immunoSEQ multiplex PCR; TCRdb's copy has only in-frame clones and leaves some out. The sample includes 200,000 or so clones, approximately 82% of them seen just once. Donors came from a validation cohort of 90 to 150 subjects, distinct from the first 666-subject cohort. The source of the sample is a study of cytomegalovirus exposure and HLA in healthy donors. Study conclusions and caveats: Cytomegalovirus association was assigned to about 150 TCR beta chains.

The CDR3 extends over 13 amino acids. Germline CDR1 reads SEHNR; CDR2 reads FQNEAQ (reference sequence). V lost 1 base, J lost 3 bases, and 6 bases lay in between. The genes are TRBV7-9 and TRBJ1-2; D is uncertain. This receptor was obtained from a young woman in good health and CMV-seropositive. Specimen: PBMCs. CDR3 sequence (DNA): TGTGCCAGCAGCTTAGGTAGAGACTATGGCTACACCTTC. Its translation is CASSLGRDYGYTF.